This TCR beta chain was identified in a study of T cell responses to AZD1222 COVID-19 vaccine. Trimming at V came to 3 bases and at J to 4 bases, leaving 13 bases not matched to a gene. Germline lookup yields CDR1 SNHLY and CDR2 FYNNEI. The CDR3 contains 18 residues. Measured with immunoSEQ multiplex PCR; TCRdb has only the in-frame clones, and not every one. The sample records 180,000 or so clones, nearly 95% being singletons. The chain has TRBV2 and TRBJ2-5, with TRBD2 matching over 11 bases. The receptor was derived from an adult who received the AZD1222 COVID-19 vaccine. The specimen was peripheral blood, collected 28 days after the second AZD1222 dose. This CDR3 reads CASSEPGSGGAGAETQYF. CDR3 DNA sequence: TGTGCCAGCAGTGAGCCCGGTAGCGGGGGGGCCGGGGCAGAGACCCAGTACTTC.